Listed below are T cell receptor beta chains from one sample, sequenced in a study of T cell changes during pregnancy in multiple sclerosis. TCRdb's table, derived via immunoSEQ multiplex PCR, lists solely in-frame clones and lacks some. The data hold 15,000 to 20,000 clones, with over 70% observed a single time. The sequenced sample was CD8+ T cells from peripheral blood mononuclear cells, obtained after pregnancy. The receptors originated from a female donor in good health, enrolled as a control in a pregnancy study. Each CDR3 is given with its conserved first and last residue. The D gene is left open where the match is weak. Part of the rows lack a size; the others show once, few, many or a class for expanded clones.

CDR3 protein: CASSGGQGYGYTF
CDR3 DNA: TGTGCCAGCAGTGGGGGACAGGGCTATGGCTACACCTTC
V gene: TRBV27
D gene: TRBD1
J gene: TRBJ1-2
clone size: -

CDR3 protein: CASSWGIGTAGEQYF
CDR3 DNA: TGTGCCAGCAGCTGGGGAATAGGGACAGCGGGCGAGCAGTACTTC
V gene: TRBV5-6
D gene: -
J gene: TRBJ2-7
clone size: -

CDR3 protein: CASSLGTGNPYEAFF
CDR3 DNA: TGTGCCAGCAGCTTAGGTACCGGGAACCCATATGAAGCTTTCTTT
V gene: TRBV7-3
D gene: -
J gene: TRBJ1-1
clone size: -

CDR3 protein: CSVGIGQGNQPQHF
CDR3 DNA: TGCAGCGTTGGCATCGGACAGGGAAATCAGCCCCAGCATTTT
V gene: TRBV29-1
D gene: TRBD1
J gene: TRBJ1-5
clone size: -

CDR3 protein: CASSPLRGRTYEQYF
CDR3 DNA: TGTGCCAGCAGCCCCTTGAGGGGGAGAACCTACGAGCAGTACTTC
V gene: TRBV11-1
D gene: -
J gene: TRBJ2-7
clone size: -

CDR3 protein: CASSLSRATEAFF
CDR3 DNA: TGTGCCAGCAGTTTATCGAGGGCTACTGAAGCTTTCTTT
V gene: TRBV27
D gene: -
J gene: TRBJ1-1
clone size: -

CDR3 protein: CASSQDLGLTHWETEAFF
CDR3 DNA: TGCGCCAGCAGCCAAGATTTGGGACTTACGCACTGGGAAACTGAAGCTTTCTTT
V gene: TRBV4-3
D gene: -
J gene: TRBJ1-1
clone size: -

CDR3 protein: CASSQDTTGGYEQYF
CDR3 DNA: TGCGCCAGCAGCCAAGACACGACAGGGGGCTACGAGCAGTACTTC
V gene: TRBV4-3
D gene: TRBD1
J gene: TRBJ2-7
clone size: -

CDR3 protein: CASSQEGSGANVLTF
CDR3 DNA: TGTGCCAGCAGCCAGGAGGGCTCTGGGGCCAACGTCCTGACTTTC
V gene: TRBV4-2
D gene: -
J gene: TRBJ2-6
clone size: -

CDR3 protein: CASSLVRSNTEAFF
CDR3 DNA: TGTGCCAGCAGTTTGGTCAGATCCAACACTGAAGCTTTCTTT
V gene: TRBV27
D gene: -
J gene: TRBJ1-1
clone size: few

CDR3 protein: CAWSVARGYTF
CDR3 DNA: TGTGCCTGGAGTGTAGCCCGGGGCTACACCTTC
V gene: TRBV30
D gene: -
J gene: TRBJ1-2
clone size: -

CDR3 protein: CASSPGTPDTQYF
CDR3 DNA: TGTGCCAGCTCCCCAGGGACTCCAGATACGCAGTATTTT
V gene: TRBV2
D gene: -
J gene: TRBJ2-3
clone size: once